The 28 T cell receptor beta chains given below trace back to one sample, sequenced in a study of blood T cell repertoires in COVID-19. Sequenced by immunoSEQ multiplex PCR; TCRdb stores in-frame clones only, minus some. The data hold 90,000 to 120,000 clones, with approximately 92% observed a single time. Sequenced input: peripheral blood. These receptors were obtained from a woman of 80 years or more with acute or convalescent COVID-19.

The gene calls are TRBV6-4 and TRBJ2-2, with a possible D match to TRBD1 (6 bases). V was cut by 7 bases and J by 5 bases, with 11 bases left in between. This CDR3 has 13 amino acids. Germline lookup yields CDR1 MRHNA and CDR2 SNTAGT. CDR3 DNA: TGTGCCAGCAAGGAACAGGGAACCGGGGAGCTGTTTTTT. Translated, it gives CASKEQGTGELFF.

The rearrangement links TRBV11-2 to TRBJ2-7, with TRBD1 matching over 10 bases. The germline CDR1 and CDR2 sequences are SGHAT and FQNNGV. The CDR3 covers 16 residues. J gave up 2 bases and V 4 bases, and 8 bases lay outside the gene matches. The CDR3 here is CASSSPGTGAPYEQYF. The CDR3 DNA follows: TGTGCCAGCAGCTCCCCCGGGACAGGGGCCCCCTACGAGCAGTACTTC.

The genes are TRBV7-8 and TRBJ2-7; 7 bases match TRBD1. V lost 5 bases to trimming and J lost 0 bases; unmatched junction nucleotides: 1. The CDR3 spans 13 residues. CDR1 SGHVS and CDR2 FQNEAQ come from the germline V gene. This CDR3 reads CASSRQGSYEQYF. The DNA of the CDR3 is TGTGCCAGCAGCCGACAGGGCTCCTACGAGCAGTACTTC.

The V call is TRBV28, the J call TRBJ1-2; 8 bases are shared with TRBD1. From germline, CDR1 is MDHEN and CDR2 SYDVKM. Trimming cost V 6 bases and J 4 bases; bases outside gene matches: 10. The CDR3 is made up of 15 amino acids. CDR3 DNA: TGTGCCAGCAGGGGTAGTGACAGGGGTGGCTATGGCTACACCTTC. Residues: CASRGSDRGGYGYTF.

CDR3: CASSQDWSANTGELFF. CDR3 coding DNA: TGCGCCAGCAGCCAAGATTGGTCGGCGAACACCGGGGAGCTGTTTTTT. The rearrangement links TRBV4-1 to TRBJ2-2; D is ambiguous. This CDR3 is built from 16 residues. The germline V gene has CDR1 MGHRA and CDR2 YSYEKL. V lost 0 bases and J 0 bases, leaving 8 bases between the germline ends.

The gene calls are TRBV5-6 and TRBJ1-3; no reliable D call. V shed 1 base and J shed 1 base, with 6 bases lying between them. This CDR3 spans 14 amino acids. Germline CDR1 reads SGHDT; CDR2 reads YYEEEE. The CDR3 reads CASSLTVSGNTIYF. In DNA form, the CDR3 reads TGTGCCAGCAGCTTGACGGTTTCTGGAAACACCATATATTTT.

This sequence joins TRBV7-2 and TRBJ2-5; 11 bases agree with TRBD2. CDR3 length equals 15 residues. Germline values: CDR1 SGHTA, CDR2 FQGNSA. The junction had 8 bases not matched to a gene; V was cut back by 6 bases and J by 5 bases. Written as DNA, the CDR3 is TGTGCCAGCAGTCTAGCGGGGGGTAGGGGGGAGACCCAGTACTTC. Encoded protein: CASSLAGGRGETQYF.

The V call is TRBV5-1, the J call TRBJ2-2; D is perhaps TRBD1 (6 bases). This CDR3 comprises 16 residues. Germline V gives CDR1 SGHRS, CDR2 YFSETQ. Trimming took off 0 bases at V and 0 bases at J, with 9 bases between the two ends. The CDR3 nucleotides are TGCGCCAGCAGCTTGGACAAGGGGGCGAACACCGGGGAGCTGTTTTTT. Translation gives CASSLDKGANTGELFF.

The chain uses TRBV10-2 and TRBJ2-3; the D gene is possibly TRBD2 (6 bases). Germline CDR1 is WSHSY and CDR2 is SAAADI. Between the trimmed V and J ends, which lost 8 bases and 2 bases, there was a span of 14 bases. CDR3 length equals 14 residues. The DNA of the CDR3 is TGCGCCAGCCGCGGGGTAGGAACCACAGATACGCAGTATTTT. Translation gives CASRGVGTTDTQYF.

This sequence joins TRBV14 and TRBJ1-2, with TRBD1 as a possible D gene (5 bases). V shed 0 bases and J shed 2 bases, with 7 bases lying between them. CDR1 is SGHDN, CDR2 FVKESK, per germline. There are 14 residues in the CDR3. CDR3 loop: CASSQERQNYGYTF. The CDR3 nucleotides are TGTGCCAGCAGCCAAGAACGACAGAACTATGGCTACACCTTC. The variable domain in full, completed from reference TRBV14 and TRBJ1-2, reads EAGVTQFPSHSVIEKGQTVTLRCDPISGHDNLYWYRRVMGKEIKFLLHFVKESKQDESGMPNNRFLAERTGGTYSTLKVQPAELEDSGVYFCASSQERQNYGYTFGSGTRLTVV.

The chain is built from TRBV5-6 and TRBJ2-7; 7 nucleotides align to TRBD1. CDR1 is SGHDT and CDR2 is YYEEEE in the germline V gene. V trimming: 7 bases; J trimming: 7 bases; junction bases outside the gene matches: 8. The CDR3 covers 12 residues. The CDR3 nucleotides are TGTGCCAGCCTAAGACAGGGCGAAGAGCAGTACTTC. Translated, it gives CASLRQGEEQYF.

The chain uses TRBV7-9 and TRBJ2-5; D not certain. Germline CDR1 and CDR2: SEHNR and FQNEAQ (reference sequence). Trimming cost V 5 bases and J 2 bases, with 12 bases left between them. The CDR3 covers 14 residues. CDR3 region: CASSLLGLQETQYF. The CDR3 DNA reads TGTGCCAGCAGCCTACTGGGCCTGCAAGAGACCCAGTACTTC.

This clone was found a few times. The V and J genes are TRBV29-1 and TRBJ2-7, with 10 bases matching TRBD1. The CDR3 totals 14 residues. CDR1 is SQVTM and CDR2 is ANQGSEA in the germline V gene. V gave up 5 bases and J gave up 6 bases; unmatched junction bases: 10. CDR3 loop: CSVSTGGQASEQYF. For the CDR3, the DNA is TGCAGCGTTTCGACAGGGGGCCAGGCGAGCGAGCAGTACTTC.

The chain employs TRBV9 and TRBJ2-1; 10 bases are a match to TRBD1. CDR3 length: 15 amino acids. Unmatched junction bases numbered 3, after V lost 3 bases and J lost 3 bases. Per the germline V gene, CDR1 is SGDLS and CDR2 is YYNGEE. The CDR3 here is CASSAGQGYYNEQFF. DNA of the CDR3: TGTGCCAGCAGCGCGGGACAGGGGTACTACAATGAGCAGTTCTTC.

This chain links TRBV6-4 with TRBJ2-7; D ambiguous. The germline gives CDR1 MRHNA, CDR2 SNTAGT. Trimming removed 0 bases at V and 1 base at J, with 10 bases between. There are 15 residues in the CDR3. Here the CDR3 DNA reads TGTGCCAGCAGTGACTCTGACATAACATCCTACGAGCAGTACTTC. It is translated as CASSDSDITSYEQYF.

This clone was picked up one time. The gene calls are TRBV27 and TRBJ2-3; maybe TRBD1 (5 bases). V lost 2 bases, J lost 3 bases, and 9 bases lay in between. This CDR3 is built from 14 residues. CDR1 is MNHEY, CDR2 SMNVEV, per germline (reference sequence). DNA of the CDR3: TGTGCCAGCAGTTTAAGCCAGGGAACAGATACGCAGTATTTT. It yields the protein CASSLSQGTDTQYF.

V is TRBV3-1 (or the pseudogene TRBV3-2) and J is TRBJ2-4; 9 bases are shared with TRBD2. This CDR3 contains 15 residues. Germline CDR1 LGHDT, CDR2 YNNKEL (reference sequence). J was trimmed by 8 bases and V by 0 bases; bases with no gene match: 5. The CDR3 loop is CASSQDLAGRDIQYF. Written as DNA, the CDR3 is TGTGCCAGCAGCCAAGATCTAGCGGGGAGAGACATTCAGTACTTC.

The rearrangement uses TRBV9 and TRBJ2-1; 7 nucleotides align to TRBD2. The CDR3 totals 18 residues. CDR1 SGDLS and CDR2 YYNGEE come from the germline V gene. V was clipped by 0 bases and J by 9 bases; unmatched bases: 18. CDR3 bases: TGTGCCAGCAGCGTAGGTCTTACCTTTACGACTAGCTTTACTGAGCAGTTCTTC. This gives the protein CASSVGLTFTTSFTEQFF.

The chain couples TRBV9 to TRBJ2-1; 8 bases match TRBD1. V was clipped by 0 bases and J by 6 bases; unmatched bases: 5. Germline loops: CDR1 SGDLS, CDR2 YYNGEE. The CDR3 totals 15 residues. CDR3 residues: CASSVDGQGFNEQFF. The CDR3 DNA reads as TGTGCCAGCAGCGTAGACGGACAGGGATTCAATGAGCAGTTCTTC.

The chain employs TRBV28 and TRBJ1-1; D gene ambiguous. The CDR3 spans 13 residues. Germline lookup yields CDR1 MDHEN and CDR2 SYDVKM. The V end lost 5 bases, the J end lost 0 bases, and 7 bases lay between the germline ends. The CDR3 DNA reads as TGTGCCAGCAGTCCACACATGAACACTGAAGCTTTCTTT. Translated: CASSPHMNTEAFF.

The chain joins TRBV2 to TRBJ1-1; D is uncertain. Germline V gene sequence: CDR1 SNHLY, CDR2 FYNNEI. CDR3 length: 14 amino acids. Trimming removed 4 bases from V and 1 base from J, with 10 bases in between. The CDR3 protein is CASSGRPWNTEAFF. Written as DNA, the CDR3 is TGTGCCAGCAGTGGGAGACCCTGGAACACTGAAGCTTTCTTT.

This clone was seen only once. The V call is TRBV5-8, the J call TRBJ2-1; a weak D match, TRBD1 (6 bases). V shed 4 bases and J shed 2 bases, with 16 bases lying between them. This CDR3 comprises 16 residues. The germline CDR1 and CDR2 sequences are SGHTS and YDEGEE. The CDR3 region has the DNA TGTGCCAGCAGCGGGGGCCGGGCAGGGGCCTACAATGAGCAGTTCTTC. It codes for CASSGGRAGAYNEQFF.

The chain is built from TRBV6-5 and TRBJ1-6; 7 nucleotides match TRBD1. The CDR3 is 15 residues long. The V and J ends lost 2 bases and 7 bases, in that order; junction bases with no gene match: 5. Germline CDR1 MNHEY, CDR2 SVGAGI. DNA of the CDR3: TGTGCCAGCAGTTACGGTGACAGGGCCAATTCACCCCTCCACTTT. Encoded protein: CASSYGDRANSPLHF.

This clone was seen once. The chain joins TRBV18 to TRBJ2-5, with D uncertain. CDR1 and CDR2 from the germline V gene are KGHSH and LQKENI. The V end was cut by 3 bases, the J end by 1 base, with 6 bases between. CDR3 length: 13 amino acids. The CDR3 nucleotides are TGTGCCAGCTCACCCCCAGGCCAAGAGACCCAGTACTTC. Its protein product is CASSPPGQETQYF.

This clone was found once. The genes are TRBV2 and TRBJ2-2, with 7 bases matching TRBD2. J was trimmed by 0 bases and V by 6 bases; bases with no gene match: 4. Per germline, CDR1 SNHLY and CDR2 FYNNEI. The CDR3 runs to 15 residues. The CDR3: CASRAGLPNTGELFF. The CDR3 region has the DNA TGTGCCAGCAGGGCGGGACTACCGAACACCGGGGAGCTGTTTTTT.

This clone was counted once. V usage is TRBV29-1 and J usage is TRBJ1-1, with D unclear. V lost 2 bases and J lost 8, with 12 bases in between. Germline V CDR1 and CDR2: SQVTM, ANQGSEA. The CDR3 consists of 12 residues. The CDR3 here is CSVETVGREAFF. CDR3 coding DNA: TGCAGCGTTGAAACGGTGGGCCGCGAAGCTTTCTTT.

This clone is a singleton in its sample. V is TRBV5-1 and J is TRBJ2-2; D remains unclear. CDR1 is SGHRS, CDR2 YFSETQ, per germline. The CDR3 has 13 amino acids. V was clipped by 0 bases and J by 7 bases, with 7 bases between them. CDR3 in amino acids: CASSLEEFGELFF. The CDR3 coding sequence is TGCGCCAGCAGCTTGGAAGAGTTCGGGGAGCTGTTTTTT.

V is TRBV11-2 and J is TRBJ1-4, with D perhaps matching TRBD1 (6 bases). The CDR3 is 15 residues long. V was pared by 6 bases and J by 1 base, with 12 bases between. From germline, CDR1 is SGHAT and CDR2 FQNNGV. CDR3: CASRSPRGTNEKLFF. CDR3 sequence (DNA): TGTGCCAGCAGATCTCCCAGGGGAACTAATGAAAAACTGTTTTTT.